A single sample is the source of the 32 T cell receptor beta chains below, sequenced in a study of blood T cell repertoires in COVID-19. Clones were sequenced by immunoSEQ multiplex PCR, and TCRdb holds only the in-frame ones, with some missing. The sample holds about 160,000 clones, about 87% seen once. Material: peripheral blood. The receptors derive from a woman aged 70-85 years with COVID-19, enrolled during active disease.

The chain joins TRBV6-5 to TRBJ2-2, with a weak D call TRBD2 (6 bases). V shed 10 bases and J shed 7 bases, with 19 bases lying between them. Germline CDR1 MNHEY, CDR2 SVGAGI. The CDR3 totals 14 residues. Written as DNA, the CDR3 is TGTGCCATCCCGGGGCGGGGCGGGAACGGGGAGCTGTTTTTT. Amino acids: CAIPGRGGNGELFF.

This clone was seen just once. The chain combines TRBV15 with TRBJ1-6; 11 bases align to TRBD1. The germline V gene encodes CDR1 LNHNV and CDR2 YYDKDF (reference sequence). Trimming cost V 3 bases and J 9 bases; bases outside gene matches: 1. The CDR3 covers 14 residues. The CDR3 here is CATSRGQGGSPLHF. DNA of the CDR3: TGTGCCACCAGCAGGGGACAGGGGGGTTCACCCCTCCACTTT.

The genes are TRBV2 and TRBJ2-7, with a tentative D call TRBD2 (5 bases). V gave up 7 bases and J gave up 3 bases, with 19 bases separating them. The V gene's germline CDR1 is SNHLY and CDR2 FYNNEI. The CDR3 spans 15 residues. CDR3 sequence (DNA): TGTGCCAGCAAGGGAGAGGCCCTAACAATCTACGAGCAGTACTTC. Amino acids: CASKGEALTIYEQYF.

V and J are TRBV5-8 and TRBJ1-2; unclear D gene. Looked up from germline, CDR1 is SGHTS and CDR2 is YDEGEE. The CDR3 loop spans 11 amino acids. V dropped 0 bases and J dropped 8 bases, with 5 bases sitting between them. Here the CDR3 reads CASSLVGGYTF. The CDR3, as DNA: TGTGCCAGCAGCTTGGTCGGGGGCTACACCTTC.

J is TRBJ1-6 and V is TRBV19, with D perhaps matching TRBD1 (5 bases). Germline V gene data show CDR1 as LNHDA and CDR2 as SQIVND (reference sequence). The CDR3 has 15 amino acids. The germline V and J ends were trimmed by 3 bases and 6 bases, with 12 bases remaining between them. This chain's CDR3 is CASSIPGTLNSPLHF. The DNA for the CDR3 is TGTGCCAGTAGTATCCCCGGGACTCTTAATTCACCCCTCCACTTT.

V and J are TRBV4-1 and TRBJ2-7; D perhaps matches TRBD1 (6 bases). In germline, CDR1 is MGHRA, CDR2 YSYEKL. Trimming cost V 4 bases and J 3 bases, with 10 bases left between them. This CDR3 has 13 residues. DNA of the CDR3: TGCGCCAGCAGCCCTTCCAGGGGCTACGAGCAGTACTTC. This translates into CASSPSRGYEQYF.

The rearrangement links TRBV28 to TRBJ2-7, with 11 nucleotides matching TRBD1. Trimming cost V 6 bases and J 3 bases; bases outside gene matches: 10. The germline gives CDR1 MDHEN, CDR2 SYDVKM. The CDR3 contains 16 residues. Here the CDR3 DNA reads TGTGCCAGCAGCACGGTGGGGGACAGGGGGAACTACGAGCAGTACTTC. Translating it yields CASSTVGDRGNYEQYF.

V gene TRBV2 combines with J gene TRBJ1-3, with a weak D call TRBD1 (6 bases). Germline CDR1 and CDR2: SNHLY and FYNNEI. Deletions cut 4 bases from V and 4 bases from J, with 8 bases between. The length of the CDR3 is 13 residues. CDR3 coding DNA: TGTGCCAGCAGTGCAGGGGCCGGAAACACCATATATTTT. Translation: CASSAGAGNTIYF. Supplemented by reference TRBV2 and TRBJ1-3, the full variable domain reads EPEVTQTPSHQVTQMGQEVILRCVPISNHLYFYWYRQILGQKVEFLVSFYNNEISEKSEIFDDQFSVERPDGSNFTLKIRSTKLEDSAMYFCASSAGAGNTIYFGEGSWLTVV.

The V and J genes are TRBV9 and TRBJ1-6; D remains ambiguous. From germline, CDR1 is SGDLS and CDR2 YYNGEE. The CDR3 has 15 residues. The V gene lost 0 bases and the J gene lost 6 bases, with 10 bases spanning the gap. The CDR3 DNA sequence: TGTGCCAGCAGCGTAGATTCAACCAGTAATTCACCCCTCCACTTT. Residues: CASSVDSTSNSPLHF.

The genes are TRBV6-4 and TRBJ1-2; weak D call: TRBD1 (6 bases). V lost 5 bases and J lost 7, with 17 bases in between. CDR1 and CDR2 (germline): MRHNA, SNTAGT. CDR3 size: 14 residues. DNA of the CDR3: TGTGCCAGCAGTCCGGACAGAGATGCTCTTGGCTACACCTTC. Translation: CASSPDRDALGYTF.

V usage is TRBV18 and J usage is TRBJ2-1; TRBD1 agrees at 8 bases. Germline V lookup: CDR1 KGHSH, CDR2 LQKENI. The CDR3 is made up of 16 amino acids. V shed 3 bases and J 8 bases; nucleotides not matched to a gene: 12. The DNA for the CDR3 is TGTGCCAGCTCACCTAAGGGGGCAGGGGGCAGGGATGAGCAGTTCTTC. Protein: CASSPKGAGGRDEQFF.

This chain connects TRBV12-3 or TRBV12-4 to TRBJ1-1; D unclear. V was clipped by 6 bases and J by 10 bases, with 15 bases between them. This CDR3 has 12 amino acids. The CDR3 nucleotides are TGTGCCAGCAGCTTGGAACAGAGGGTAGCTTTCTTT. It translates to CASSLEQRVAFF.

DNA for the CDR3: TGTGCCAGCAGTGCCGGGGATTTCTCTGGAAACACCATATATTTT. Translating gives CASSAGDFSGNTIYF. The rearrangement joins TRBV6-6 to TRBJ1-3, with D uncertain. There are 15 residues in the CDR3. Trimming stripped 5 bases from V and 0 bases from J, with 11 bases between. CDR1 and CDR2 from the germline V gene are MNHNY and SVGAGI (reference sequence).

CDR3 sequence (DNA): TGCACCAGCAGCCAAAAACGAGGGATTGGAACTAATGAAAAACTGTTTTTT. Its protein product is CTSSQKRGIGTNEKLFF. The chain combines TRBV1 with TRBJ1-4. TRBV1 is noted as a pseudogene. The CDR3 consists of 17 residues.

The chain combines TRBV7-2 with TRBJ2-3, with D unresolved. This CDR3 has 13 amino acids. Germline CDR1 is SGHTA and CDR2 is FQGNSA. Trimming removed 0 bases from V and 6 bases from J, with 7 bases in between. CDR3 residues: CASSLARRDTQYF. CDR3 nucleotides: TGTGCCAGCAGCTTAGCGAGGCGGGATACGCAGTATTTT.

The chain carries TRBV10-1 and TRBJ2-1, with TRBD2 matching over 8 bases. CDR3 length: 16 residues. Looked up from germline, CDR1 is WNHNN and CDR2 is SYGVQD (reference sequence). V was clipped by 0 bases and J by 5 bases; unmatched bases: 6. The CDR3 nucleotides are TGCGCCAGCAGTGAGTCGATACAGCGGGGGAACAATGAGCAGTTCTTC. It specifies CASSESIQRGNNEQFF.

The rearrangement joins TRBV23-1 to TRBJ1-6; D call uncertain. TRBV23-1 is an ORF; its function is uncertain. This CDR3 contains 19 residues. V was clipped by 0 bases and J by 0 bases, with 15 bases between them. CDR3 sequence (DNA): TGCGCCAGCAGTCAATCGGCAGCCAACTATTTCTCCTATAATTCACCCCTCCACTTT. Its translation is CASSQSAANYFSYNSPLHF.

The chain employs TRBV9 and TRBJ2-2, with 14 bases that match TRBD2. From germline, CDR1 is SGDLS and CDR2 YYNGEE. The CDR3 loop spans 18 amino acids. V lost 3 bases to trimming and J lost 2 bases; unmatched junction nucleotides: 6. Written as DNA, the CDR3 is TGTGCCAGCAGCGCGGGGACTAGCGGGGGCCAAAACACCGGGGAGCTGTTTTTT. As protein: CASSAGTSGGQNTGELFF.

The gene calls are TRBV28 and TRBJ1-4; D uncertain. Looked up from germline, CDR1 is MDHEN and CDR2 is SYDVKM. The CDR3 has 14 residues. The V gene lost 2 bases and the J gene lost 7 bases, with 11 bases spanning the gap. The CDR3 region has the DNA TGTGCCAGCAGTTTACTCTCGGGTGCTGAAAAACTGTTTTTT. This encodes CASSLLSGAEKLFF.

This chain connects TRBV29-1 to TRBJ1-4; D is unresolved. The CDR3 runs to 13 residues. CDR1 and CDR2 from the germline V gene are SQVTM and ANQGSEA. The germline V and J ends were trimmed by 7 bases and 0 bases, with 9 bases remaining between them. CDR3 sequence reads: CSAAEATNEKLFF. CDR3 in DNA: TGCAGCGCGGCAGAGGCAACTAATGAAAAACTGTTTTTT.

The genes are TRBV2 and TRBJ2-1, with D tentatively TRBD2 (7 bases). Germline V gives CDR1 SNHLY, CDR2 FYNNEI. The CDR3 sequence is 13 residues long. V lost 5 bases and J lost 3, with 8 bases in between. Written as DNA, the CDR3 is TGTGCCAGCAGTAGGGGGGGCTACAATGAGCAGTTCTTC. It translates to CASSRGGYNEQFF.

The V and J genes are TRBV10-3 and TRBJ2-5; 12 nucleotides match TRBD1. V trimming: 0 bases; J trimming: 4 bases; junction bases outside the gene matches: 6. The CDR3 consists of 17 residues. Germline V lookup: CDR1 ENHRY, CDR2 SYGVKD. CDR3 sequence reads: CAISESRDRGRSETQYF. Here the CDR3 DNA reads TGTGCCATCAGTGAGTCACGGGACAGGGGGCGCTCAGAGACCCAGTACTTC.

The chain employs TRBV6-1 and TRBJ2-7; D possibly corresponds to TRBD1 (6 bases). V was cut by 1 base and J by 9 bases, with 13 bases left in between. The CDR3 covers 13 residues. Germline-derived CDR1 and CDR2 are MNHNS and SASEGT. In DNA, the CDR3 is TGTGCCAGCAGTGAAGGAAGGGGGATCGGGCAGTACTTC. Translated: CASSEGRGIGQYF.

This chain joins TRBV5-1 and TRBJ1-2; unclear D gene. Germline lookup yields CDR1 SGHRS and CDR2 YFSETQ. V shed 2 bases and J shed 2 bases, with 7 bases lying between them. The CDR3 is 13 amino acids. The CDR3 sequence is CASSLRENYGYTF. In nucleotides, the CDR3 is TGCGCCAGCAGCTTAAGGGAGAACTATGGCTACACCTTC.

This chain's CDR3 is CASSQAGIYSSYEQYF. CDR3 nucleotides: TGTGCCAGCAGCCAAGCCGGGATCTACAGCTCCTACGAGCAGTACTTC. The V and J genes are TRBV3-1 (or the pseudogene TRBV3-2) and TRBJ2-7; perhaps TRBD2 as D (5 bases). Germline-derived CDR1 and CDR2 are LGHDT and YNNKEL (reference sequence). The CDR3 runs to 16 residues. V gave up 1 base and J gave up 0 bases, with 13 bases separating them.

This chain links TRBV6-6 with TRBJ1-3, with a possible D match to TRBD1 (5 bases). The germline V gene has CDR1 MNHNY and CDR2 SVGAGI (reference sequence). V gave up 6 bases and J gave up 0 bases, with 15 bases separating them. CDR3 length: 16 residues. The CDR3, as DNA: TGTGCCAGCAGCTCTACAGGACAACGCTCTGGAAACACCATATATTTT. Translated: CASSSTGQRSGNTIYF.

This chain links TRBV11-2 with TRBJ2-2; the match to TRBD1 covers 9 bases. Looked up from germline, CDR1 is SGHAT and CDR2 is FQNNGV. After removal of 5 bases from V and 3 bases from J, the junction contained 4 bases not matched to a gene. This CDR3 is built from 15 residues. The CDR3 protein is CASSPDRGDTGELFF. CDR3 DNA: TGTGCCAGCAGCCCCGACAGGGGGGACACCGGGGAGCTGTTTTTT.

The rearrangement joins TRBV5-4 to TRBJ2-5; TRBD1 agrees at 9 bases. Germline values: CDR1 SGHNT, CDR2 YYREEE (reference sequence). The CDR3 totals 16 residues. The junction had 12 bases not matched to a gene; V was cut back by 4 bases and J by 5 bases. The CDR3 region is CASSGGGQGGMETQYF. The CDR3 DNA reads TGTGCCAGCAGCGGGGGGGGACAGGGTGGAATGGAGACCCAGTACTTC.

The chain couples TRBV5-4 to TRBJ2-5; D is possibly TRBD1 (6 bases). CDR3 size: 14 residues. Trimming took 2 bases from V and 4 from J, leaving 12 bases between them. CDR1 and CDR2 from the germline V gene are SGHNT and YYREEE (reference sequence). CDR3 sequence (DNA): TGTGCCAGCAGCTTCACAGGGTATACAGAGACCCAGTACTTC. Its protein product is CASSFTGYTETQYF.

The rearrangement joins TRBV25-1 to TRBJ2-7; D is ambiguous. The V gene lost 1 base and the J gene lost 2 bases, with 9 bases spanning the gap. CDR3 length: 14 amino acids. Germline CDR1 is MGHDK and CDR2 is SYGVNS. The CDR3 here is CASSESTVPYEQYF. DNA for the CDR3: TGTGCCAGCAGTGAATCAACAGTCCCCTACGAGCAGTACTTC.

This clone has only a few counts. This chain joins TRBV5-1 and TRBJ1-6, with 9 positions matching TRBD1. Germline V lookup: CDR1 SGHRS, CDR2 YFSETQ. J was trimmed by 8 bases and V by 3 bases; bases with no gene match: 3. The CDR3 runs 14 residues. The CDR3 nucleotides read TGCGCCAGCAGCTCGGGACAGGGTGATTCACCCCTCCACTTT. It encodes CASSSGQGDSPLHF.

The chain couples TRBV12-3 or TRBV12-4 to TRBJ1-1; no clear D gene. This CDR3 has 13 residues. V was shortened by 4 bases and J by 0 bases, with 6 bases between the two germline ends. CDR3 residues: CASSSHLNTEAFF. The CDR3 nucleotides are TGTGCCAGCAGTTCCCATTTGAACACTGAAGCTTTCTTT.